This is a list of T cell receptor beta chains from one sample in a study of T cell responses to AZD1222 COVID-19 vaccine. Generated by immunoSEQ multiplex PCR, the TCRdb table keeps only in-frame clones and is missing some. The repertoire holds around 120,000 clones, around nine tenths seen once, with 1.6% in the top ten. The sample in question was peripheral blood, obtained 28 days after the second AZD1222 dose. These receptors originate from an adult who received the AZD1222 COVID-19 vaccine. Each CDR3 is given with its conserved first and last residue. Each record gives: J gene, D gene, V gene, CDR3 DNA, CDR3 protein. The D gene is left open where the match is weak.

>TRBJ2-2|TRBD2|TRBV5-1
TGCGCCAGCAGCTTGACGCGGGAGGGCGGCGGGGAGCTGTTTTTT
CASSLTREGGGELFF
>TRBJ1-2|TRBD1|TRBV27
TGTGCCAGCAGTGAGCGACAGGGAGAGTATGGCTACACCTTC
CASSERQGEYGYTF
>TRBJ1-1|TRBD1|TRBV5-6
TGTGCCAGCAGCCTTTACAGGGGTTTGACCACTGAAGCTTTCTTT
CASSLYRGLTTEAFF
>TRBJ2-7|TRBD1|TRBV19
TGTGCCAGTAGTCTACCGGGACAGGGGTTCGAGCAGTACTTC
CASSLPGQGFEQYF
>TRBJ1-5|-|TRBV3-1/TRBV3-2
TGTGCCAGCAGCCGAAATGGACACGTTAATCAGCCCCAGCATTTT
CASSRNGHVNQPQHF
>TRBJ2-1|-|TRBV19
TGTGCCAGTAGGGTGGGGAATGAGCAGTTCTTC
CASRVGNEQFF
>TRBJ2-7|-|TRBV27
TGTGCCAGCAGTTTTTTGACCCTAAGTAGTTACGAGCAGTACTTC
CASSFLTLSSYEQYF
>TRBJ1-2|-|TRBV2
TGTGCCAGCAGCAATTCCCCGGGACGGGAAGGTGGCTACACCTTC
CASSNSPGREGGYTF
>TRBJ1-1|-|TRBV7-3
TGTGCCAGCAGCCCCGGCCTGGACGGATTGAACACTGAAGCTTTCTTT
CASSPGLDGLNTEAFF
>TRBJ1-1|-|TRBV7-9
TGTGCCAGCAGCTTAGTCGGGGAGGGCACTGAAGCTTTCTTT
CASSLVGEGTEAFF
>TRBJ2-3|TRBD2|TRBV24-1
TGTGCCACCAGTGATTTAGCGGGAGACACAGATACGCAGTATTTT
CATSDLAGDTDTQYF
>TRBJ2-2|TRBD1|TRBV7-9
TGTGCCAGCAGCGGGGACAGGGGATTCAACACCGGGGAGCTGTTTTTT
CASSGDRGFNTGELFF
>TRBJ1-2|-|TRBV18
TGTGCCAGCTCACCAATCCTCCCAGGGGATGGCGGCTACACCTTC
CASSPILPGDGGYTF
>TRBJ1-1|-|TRBV10-1
TGCGCCAGCAGTGAGTCCACGAACACTGAAGCTTTCTTT
CASSESTNTEAFF
>TRBJ1-3|TRBD1|TRBV2
TGTGCCAGCAGGGGGGGGACAGGGTTAAGCTCTGGAAACACCATATATTTT
CASRGGTGLSSGNTIYF
>TRBJ2-3|-|TRBV18
TGTGCCAGCTCACCACCGGGGGCGGGACGGGACACAGATACGCAGTATTTT
CASSPPGAGRDTDTQYF
>TRBJ2-2|TRBD2|TRBV7-9
TGTGCCAGCAGCACATCGGGGGGCACCGGGGAGCTGTTTTTT
CASSTSGGTGELFF
>TRBJ1-5|-|TRBV6-4
TGTGCCAGCAGAGGGGGGGCTAATCAGCCCCAGCATTTT
CASRGGANQPQHF
>TRBJ1-1|-|TRBV9
TGTGCCAGCAGCGGGGGGTTGTCGAACACTGAAGCTTTCTTT
CASSGGLSNTEAFF